Listed below are T cell receptor beta chains from one sample, sequenced in a study of blood T cell repertoires in COVID-19. Assay used: immunoSEQ multiplex PCR; TCRdb lists only in-frame clones, some missing. The profile shows some 80,000 clones, more than 75% of them singletons. The material sequenced was peripheral blood. The receptors originated from a human donor in a cohort sampled during active COVID-19. Both conserved end residues are part of each CDR3. D genes are given only for firm matches. Size values are once, few and many counts, or a class for expanded clones, and some rows have none.

TRBD2	TRBJ2-3	TRBV5-1	-	17	CASSLNLLAGNTDTQYF	TGCGCCAGCAGCTTGAACTTACTAGCGGGAAACACAGATACGCAGTATTTT
TRBD1	TRBJ1-4	TRBV5-4	-	17	CARAEGAPETSNEKLFF	TGTGCCAGGGCCGAGGGGGCACCAGAGACCTCTAATGAAAAACTGTTTTTT
TRBD1	TRBJ1-5	TRBV28	-	14	CASSPNRGVQPQHF	TGTGCCAGCAGTCCGAACAGGGGAGTTCAGCCCCAGCATTTT
TRBD2	TRBJ2-7	TRBV7-8	-	16	CASSNFASGGAYEQYF	TGTGCCAGCAGCAACTTCGCTAGCGGGGGAGCCTACGAGCAGTACTTC
TRBD1	TRBJ1-1	TRBV7-7	-	16	CASLHNGQGGVTEAFF	TGTGCCAGCTTACATAACGGACAGGGCGGTGTGACTGAAGCTTTCTTT
-	TRBJ2-5	TRBV5-1	-	13	CASLLEGGETQYF	TGCGCCAGCCTGCTGGAGGGCGGGGAGACCCAGTACTTC
TRBD1	TRBJ2-5	TRBV24-1	-	13	CATGRQGTETQYF	TGTGCCACCGGGAGACAGGGTACCGAGACCCAGTACTTC
TRBD1	TRBJ2-7	TRBV9	few	14	CASSVGTEDYEQYF	TGTGCCAGCAGCGTGGGGACAGAGGACTACGAGCAGTACTTC
TRBD2	TRBJ2-1	TRBV18	-	15	CASSVAGGPYNEQFF	TGTGCCAGCTCAGTAGCGGGGGGGCCCTACAATGAGCAGTTCTTC
TRBD1	TRBJ2-1	TRBV19	-	17	CASSIDHRGQNYNEQFF	TGTGCCAGTAGTATAGACCACAGGGGACAAAACTACAATGAGCAGTTCTTC
TRBD1	TRBJ1-1	TRBV19	few	14	CASSRTGARTEAFF	TGTGCCAGTAGTAGAACAGGGGCGAGAACTGAAGCTTTCTTT
-	TRBJ1-5	TRBV2	few	13	CASRVSDNQPQHF	TGTGCCAGCAGAGTCAGTGACAATCAGCCCCAGCATTTT
TRBD2	TRBJ2-1	TRBV7-8	-	15	CASSPSGGVYNEQFF	TGTGCCAGCAGCCCGAGCGGGGGGGTTTACAATGAGCAGTTCTTC
TRBD1	TRBJ2-5	TRBV5-4	-	14	CASSPGTGQETQYF	TGTGCCAGCAGCCCTGGGACAGGCCAAGAGACCCAGTACTTC
TRBD1	TRBJ1-4	TRBV7-9	-	18	CASSEGQLKGRTNEKLFF	TGTGCCAGCAGCGAGGGACAGTTAAAGGGTCGGACTAATGAAAAACTGTTTTTT
-	TRBJ1-1	TRBV9	-	13	CASSFTGATEAFF	TGTGCCAGCAGCTTCACAGGAGCCACTGAAGCTTTCTTT